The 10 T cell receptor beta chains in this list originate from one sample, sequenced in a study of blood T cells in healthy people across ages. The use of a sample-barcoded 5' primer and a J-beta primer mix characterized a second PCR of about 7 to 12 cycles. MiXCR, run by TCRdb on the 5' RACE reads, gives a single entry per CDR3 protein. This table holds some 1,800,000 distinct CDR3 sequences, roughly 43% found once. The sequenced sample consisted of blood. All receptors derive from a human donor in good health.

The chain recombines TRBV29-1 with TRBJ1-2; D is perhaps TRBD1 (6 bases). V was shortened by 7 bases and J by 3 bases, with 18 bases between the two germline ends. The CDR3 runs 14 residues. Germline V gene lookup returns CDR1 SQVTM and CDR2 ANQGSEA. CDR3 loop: CSGTRGLSDYGYTF. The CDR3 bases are TGCAGCGGAACCAGGGGTCTGAGCGACTATGGCTACACCTTC.

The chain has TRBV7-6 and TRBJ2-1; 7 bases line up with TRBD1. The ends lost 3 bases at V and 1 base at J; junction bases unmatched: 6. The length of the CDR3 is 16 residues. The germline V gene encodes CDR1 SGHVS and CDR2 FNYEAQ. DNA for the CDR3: TGTGCCAGCAGCTTTGAGGGGACAGAATCCTACAATGAGCAGTTCTTC. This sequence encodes CASSFEGTESYNEQFF. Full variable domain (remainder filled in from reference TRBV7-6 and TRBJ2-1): GAGVSQSPRYKVTKRGQDVALRCDPISGHVSLYWYRQALGQGPEFLTYFNYEAQQDKSGLPNDRFSAERPEGSISTLTIQRTEQRDSAMYRCASSFEGTESYNEQFFGPGTRLTVL.

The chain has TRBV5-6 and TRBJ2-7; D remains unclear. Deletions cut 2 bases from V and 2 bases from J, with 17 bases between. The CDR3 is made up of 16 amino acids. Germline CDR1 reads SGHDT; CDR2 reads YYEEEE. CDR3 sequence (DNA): TGTGCCAGCAGCTTTATTGGCGCAGGCCCACCCTACGAGCAGTACTTC. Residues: CASSFIGAGPPYEQYF.

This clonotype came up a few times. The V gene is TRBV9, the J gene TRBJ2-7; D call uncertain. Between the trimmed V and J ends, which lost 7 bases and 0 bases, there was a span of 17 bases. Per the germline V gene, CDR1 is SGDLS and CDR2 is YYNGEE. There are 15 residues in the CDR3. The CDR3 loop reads CASATSPSSSYEQYF. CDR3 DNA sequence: TGTGCCAGCGCAACAAGCCCAAGTAGCTCCTACGAGCAGTACTTC.

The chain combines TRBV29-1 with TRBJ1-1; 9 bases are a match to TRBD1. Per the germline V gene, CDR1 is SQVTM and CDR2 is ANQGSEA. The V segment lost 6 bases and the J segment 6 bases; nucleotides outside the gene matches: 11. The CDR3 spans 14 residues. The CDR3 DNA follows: TGCAGCGTGGACGGGCCGGGACAGGGAGCTGAAGCTTTCTTT. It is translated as CSVDGPGQGAEAFF.

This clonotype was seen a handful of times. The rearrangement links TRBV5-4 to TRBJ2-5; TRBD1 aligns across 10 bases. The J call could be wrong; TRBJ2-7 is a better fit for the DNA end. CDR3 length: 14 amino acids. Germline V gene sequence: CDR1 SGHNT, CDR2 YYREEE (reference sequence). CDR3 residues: CASSSRDRGNEQYF. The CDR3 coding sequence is TGTGCCAGCAGCTCCCGGGACAGGGGTAACGAGCAGTACTTC.

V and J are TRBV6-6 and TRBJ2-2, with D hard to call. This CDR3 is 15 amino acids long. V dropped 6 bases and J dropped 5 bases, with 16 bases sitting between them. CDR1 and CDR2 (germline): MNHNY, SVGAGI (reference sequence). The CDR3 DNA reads TGTGCCAGCAGCTCCTGGACCCCGAGGACCGGGGAGCTGTTTTTT. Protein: CASSSWTPRTGELFF.

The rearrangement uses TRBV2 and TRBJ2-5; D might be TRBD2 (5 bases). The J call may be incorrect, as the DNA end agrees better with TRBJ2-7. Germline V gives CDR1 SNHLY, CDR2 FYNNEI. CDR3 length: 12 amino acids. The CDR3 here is CATGLGGYEQYF. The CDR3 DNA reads TGTGCCACTGGACTTGGAGGCTACGAGCAGTACTTC.

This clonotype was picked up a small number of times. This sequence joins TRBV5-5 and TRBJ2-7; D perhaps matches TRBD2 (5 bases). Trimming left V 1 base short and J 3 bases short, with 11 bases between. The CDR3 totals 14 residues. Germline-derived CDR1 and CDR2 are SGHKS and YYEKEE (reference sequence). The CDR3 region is CASSLKLDFYEQYF. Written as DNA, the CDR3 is TGTGCCAGCAGCTTGAAACTAGATTTCTACGAGCAGTACTTC.

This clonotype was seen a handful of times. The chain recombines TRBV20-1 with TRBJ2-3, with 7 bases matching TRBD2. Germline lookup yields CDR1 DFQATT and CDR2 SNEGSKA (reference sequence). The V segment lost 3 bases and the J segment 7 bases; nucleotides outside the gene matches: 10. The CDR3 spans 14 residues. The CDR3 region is CSASPLRRENTQYF. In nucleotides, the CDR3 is TGCAGTGCTAGTCCCCTCAGGCGGGAGAATACGCAGTATTTT.